This entry lists 25 T cell receptor beta chains sequenced from one sample in a study of CD8 T cells in Susac syndrome. An input of roughly 0.45 to 1 ug of RNA was subjected to reverse transcription using random hexamers. TCRdb independently ran MiXCR on the immunoSEQ multiplex PCR reads; one entry per CDR3 protein. Among more than 150,000 distinct CDR3 sequences listed, 90% to 97% were seen once. The sample taken for sequencing was CD4+ T cells from PBMCs. The receptors were gathered from a human donor with Susac syndrome.

This rearrangement joins TRBV25-1 to TRBJ2-3; TRBD2 agrees at 9 bases. The CDR3 sequence is 16 residues long. Germline V gene data show CDR1 as MGHDK and CDR2 as SYGVNS. Trimming cost V 3 bases and J 1 base; bases outside gene matches: 5. In DNA, the CDR3 is TGTGCCAGCAGTGATCCCGGGACTAGCCGCACAGATACGCAGTATTTT. Protein product: CASSDPGTSRTDTQYF.

This chain joins TRBV6-5 and TRBJ2-7; D ambiguous. This CDR3 is 12 amino acids long. Germline assignment: CDR1 MNHEY and CDR2 SVGAGI. Trimming left V 8 bases short and J 3 bases short, with 11 bases between. In DNA, the CDR3 is TGTGCCAGCGCCTCTTTGGGCTACGAGCAGTACTTC. Translating it yields CASASLGYEQYF.

The V and J genes are TRBV2 and TRBJ2-1; no clear D. The CDR3 has 13 amino acids. The V gene's germline CDR1 is SNHLY and CDR2 FYNNEI. V shed 0 bases and J shed 8 bases, with 8 bases lying between them. DNA of the CDR3: TGTGCCAGCAGTGAAGCGTATAGGGATGAGCAGTTCTTC. It translates to CASSEAYRDEQFF.

The table lists this clonotype with a count of one. The chain recombines TRBV27 with TRBJ2-7; the D is unclear. Trimming stripped 3 bases from V and 4 bases from J, with 13 bases between. The CDR3 is made up of 14 amino acids. Germline-derived CDR1 and CDR2 are MNHEY and SMNVEV (reference sequence). The chain's CDR3 is CASSLLGKAYEQYF. CDR3 DNA sequence: TGTGCCAGCAGTTTGTTAGGGAAGGCGTACGAGCAGTACTTC.

The J gene is TRBJ2-5, the V gene TRBV20-1; possible D gene TRBD2, 5 bases. The CDR3 covers 15 residues. Looked up from germline, CDR1 is DFQATT and CDR2 is SNEGSKA (reference sequence). The V end lost 6 bases, the J end lost 2 bases, and 19 bases lay between the germline ends. This CDR3 is CSAPRRVGPQETQYF. DNA of the CDR3: TGCAGTGCCCCGCGGCGGGTAGGGCCTCAAGAGACCCAGTACTTC.

The gene calls are TRBV10-2 and TRBJ1-2; TRBD1 is a possible D gene (5 bases). This CDR3 is built from 16 residues. V dropped 0 bases and J dropped 4 bases, with 15 bases sitting between them. Germline assignment: CDR1 WSHSY and CDR2 SAAADI. The CDR3 region is CASSESGGTRSYGYTF. In DNA form, the CDR3 reads TGCGCCAGCAGTGAGTCAGGAGGGACTCGAAGCTATGGCTACACCTTC.

The chain joins TRBV29-1 to TRBJ2-7, with D maybe TRBD2 (5 bases). Between the trimmed V and J ends, which lost 4 bases and 3 bases, there was a span of 10 bases. Germline V CDR1 and CDR2: SQVTM, ANQGSEA. This CDR3 region has 12 residues. In DNA form, the CDR3 reads TGCAGCGTTGCGCTGGGGAGCTACGAGCAGTACTTC. Translating gives CSVALGSYEQYF.

This sequence joins TRBV3-1 and TRBJ2-7, with D perhaps TRBD2 (7 bases). Trimming shortened V by 5 bases and J by 5 bases, and 13 bases separated the two germline ends. This CDR3 comprises 13 residues. The germline V gene has CDR1 LGHDT and CDR2 YNNKEL (reference sequence). CDR3 coding DNA: TGTGCCAGCAGCAAAACAGGGAGGGACGAGCAGTACTTC. It specifies CASSKTGRDEQYF.

The chain carries TRBV23-1 and TRBJ1-5, with 8 bases matching TRBD1. TRBV23-1 is an open reading frame, and its role is uncertain. Losses at the gene ends were 0 bases for V and 4 bases for J; bases not matched to a gene: 11. This CDR3 is built from 18 residues. This chain's CDR3 is CASSQSNPRRQGNQPQHF. CDR3 sequence (DNA): TGCGCCAGCAGTCAATCGAATCCCCGGCGACAGGGGAATCAGCCCCAGCATTTT.

Details on this clonotype: Mismatch with germline at one junction end may stem from a read error. This chain joins TRBV7-2 and TRBJ2-3; D gene uncertain. The CDR3 contains 12 residues. Germline loops: CDR1 SGHTA, CDR2 FQGNSA. The CDR3 nucleotides are TGTGCCACCAGCCTTTCGTGGGATACGCAGTATTTT. This codes for CATSLSWDTQYF.

In this sample, this clonotype turned up once. The chain recombines TRBV20-1 with TRBJ2-5; 7 nucleotides match TRBD2. The J segment lost 2 bases and the V segment lost 5 bases, leaving 2 bases of the junction unmatched. CDR3 length: 12 amino acids. Germline assignment: CDR1 DFQATT and CDR2 SNEGSKA (reference sequence). The CDR3 region is CSAYGGQETQYF. For the CDR3, the DNA is TGCAGTGCTTACGGGGGGCAAGAGACCCAGTACTTC.

This chain joins TRBV29-1 and TRBJ2-5; no clear D gene. V was pared by 5 bases and J by 2 bases, with 6 bases between. The CDR3 spans 11 residues. Germline V gene sequence: CDR1 SQVTM, CDR2 ANQGSEA. The CDR3 DNA reads TGCAGCGTTCAACCACAAGAGACCCAGTACTTC. This translates into CSVQPQETQYF.

The V gene is TRBV9, the J gene TRBJ1-5; possibly TRBD1 for D (5 bases). The V end lost 0 bases, the J end lost 6 bases, and 13 bases lay between the germline ends. The CDR3 runs 15 residues. The V gene's germline CDR1 is SGDLS and CDR2 YYNGEE. The CDR3 is CASSVDGGGSQPQHF. Here the CDR3 DNA reads TGTGCCAGCAGCGTAGACGGGGGGGGAAGTCAGCCCCAGCATTTT.

The rearrangement joins TRBV4-3 to TRBJ2-3, with D possibly TRBD2 on 6 matching bases. The CDR3 runs 16 residues. V was cut by 0 bases and J by 5 bases, with 15 bases left in between. Germline V gene data show CDR1 as LGHNA and CDR2 as YSLEER. The CDR3 here is CASSQDQAGWVDTQYF. The CDR3 nucleotides are TGCGCCAGCAGCCAAGATCAGGCGGGGTGGGTAGATACGCAGTATTTT.

For the CDR3, the DNA is TGTGCCAGCAGCCAAACCGGGACAGGGTATAGCTATGGCTACACCTTC. It encodes CASSQTGTGYSYGYTF. The chain couples TRBV4-2 to TRBJ1-2; the match to TRBD1 covers 9 bases. CDR1 is LGHNA, CDR2 YNFKEQ, per germline. J gave up 4 bases and V 2 bases, and 8 bases lay outside the gene matches. The CDR3 is 16 residues long.

The chain couples TRBV4-1 to TRBJ1-6; no firm D call. This CDR3 spans 14 amino acids. The ends were cut back, 0 bases at V and 10 bases at J, with 10 bases in the middle. From germline, CDR1 is MGHRA and CDR2 YSYEKL. The CDR3 DNA sequence: TGCGCCAGCAGCCAAGAAGCCGGTTCCTCACCCCTCCACTTT. Its protein is CASSQEAGSSPLHF.

The chain has TRBV15 and TRBJ2-2; no firm D call. V was shortened by 1 base and J by 0 bases, with 6 bases between the two germline ends. CDR1 and CDR2 from the germline V gene are LNHNV and YYDKDF (reference sequence). The CDR3 has 15 residues. The chain's CDR3 is CATSRVAPNTGELFF. As DNA, the CDR3 is TGTGCCACCAGCAGAGTAGCACCGAACACCGGGGAGCTGTTTTTT.

The J gene is TRBJ2-5, the V gene TRBV30; 9 bases are a match to TRBD2. This CDR3 has 14 residues. The germline V gene encodes CDR1 GTSNPN and CDR2 SVGIG (reference sequence). Unmatched junction bases numbered 5, after V lost 2 bases and J lost 4 bases. This CDR3 is CAWSPGLAIETQYF. CDR3 bases: TGTGCCTGGAGTCCAGGACTAGCGATAGAGACCCAGTACTTC.

The gene calls are TRBV30 and TRBJ1-5; D is perhaps TRBD1 (5 bases). V lost 5 bases and J 4 bases, leaving 18 bases between the germline ends. CDR1 is GTSNPN and CDR2 is SVGIG in the germline V gene (reference sequence). The CDR3 is made up of 15 amino acids. The CDR3 protein is CAWGKTDPLNQPQHF. CDR3 in DNA: TGTGCCTGGGGGAAGACAGATCCCTTGAATCAGCCCCAGCATTTT.

The V and J genes are TRBV30 and TRBJ1-5; TRBD1 is a possible D gene (5 bases). The CDR3 consists of 14 residues. With 1 base removed from V and 6 bases from J, the gap between germline ends came to 13 bases. CDR1 GTSNPN and CDR2 SVGIG come from the germline V gene (reference sequence). The CDR3 region is CAWSEYQGPQPQHF. The CDR3 DNA follows: TGTGCCTGGAGTGAATACCAGGGTCCTCAGCCCCAGCATTTT.

This clonotype was seen just once. V is TRBV11-2 and J is TRBJ1-2; D perhaps matches TRBD1 (5 bases). CDR3 length: 14 residues. The V end lost 2 bases, the J end lost 4 bases, and 11 bases lay between the germline ends. Germline values: CDR1 SGHAT, CDR2 FQNNGV. As DNA, the CDR3 is TGTGCCAGCAGCTTATCCCAGACAGTCTATGGCTACACCTTC. It specifies CASSLSQTVYGYTF.

This clonotype came up once. The chain recombines TRBV9 with TRBJ2-3; weak D call: TRBD2 (6 bases). V was pared by 3 bases and J by 0 bases, with 14 bases between. The CDR3 extends over 16 amino acids. Germline loops: CDR1 SGDLS, CDR2 YYNGEE. In DNA form, the CDR3 reads TGTGCCAGCAGCGCATACCGGGGACTTAGCACAGATACGCAGTATTTT. It codes for CASSAYRGLSTDTQYF.

This chain links TRBV12-3 or TRBV12-4 with TRBJ2-1; TRBD2 might be the D (6 bases). The CDR3 consists of 12 residues. V was cut by 7 bases and J by 7 bases, with 11 bases left in between. The CDR3 reads CASTDRGNEQFF. CDR3 DNA sequence: TGTGCCAGCACTGATCGGGGGAATGAGCAGTTCTTC.

This chain's CDR3 is CASSQVVSPLHF. CDR3 coding DNA: TGTGCCAGCAGCCAAGTGGTTTCACCCCTCCACTTT. The V and J genes are TRBV3-1 and TRBJ1-6; D remains unclear. Looked up from germline, CDR1 is LGHDT and CDR2 is YNNKEL (reference sequence). The germline V and J ends were trimmed by 1 base and 9 bases, with 4 bases remaining between them. The CDR3 runs 12 residues.

V and J are TRBV7-2 and TRBJ2-1, with D possibly TRBD2 on 6 matching bases. The CDR3 consists of 11 residues. Looked up from germline, CDR1 is SGHTA and CDR2 is FQGNSA. V was trimmed by 5 bases and J by 7 bases, leaving 6 bases between them. The CDR3 here is CASSGGNEQFF. DNA for the CDR3: TGTGCCAGCAGCGGGGGGAATGAGCAGTTCTTC.